A selection of T cell receptor beta chains follows, all from one sample in a study of blood T cell repertoires in COVID-19. The data were produced by immunoSEQ multiplex PCR, yet TCRdb's version contains in-frame clones alone and is incomplete. The data show 75,000 to 90,000 clones, with less than 95% seen just once and under 1.1% held by the top ten. Sample: peripheral blood. These receptors originate from a woman in her forties or fifties in a cohort sampled during active COVID-19. Both conserved end residues are part of each CDR3. The D gene is left open where the match is weak. For some rows the clone size is stated as once, few or many, or as a class when expanded; others skip it.

len,d_gene,j_gene,abundance,v_gene,CDR3nt,CDR3aa
14,NA,TRBJ2-2,NA,TRBV11-3,TGTGCCAGCAGCTTAAACCAGGACACCGGGGAGCTGTTTTTT,CASSLNQDTGELFF
16,TRBD1,TRBJ1-6,NA,TRBV4-1,TGCGCCAGCAGCCGACCCCGGGACAGGGGCCCTTCACCCCTCCACTTT,CASSRPRDRGPSPLHF
16,NA,TRBJ2-3,NA,TRBV27,TGTGCCAGCAGTTTATCTGTTATCCTAGTCACAGATACGCAGTATTTT,CASSLSVILVTDTQYF
13,TRBD1,TRBJ1-4,NA,TRBV6-5,TGTGCCACCACCGGGACAGGGGTCGAAAAACTGTTTTTT,CATTGTGVEKLFF
15,TRBD1,TRBJ1-2,once,TRBV18,TGTGCCAGCTCTCAAGGACAGGGGAAAAACTATGGCTACACCTTC,CASSQGQGKNYGYTF
13,NA,TRBJ2-3,NA,TRBV28,TGTGCCAGCGGGCCGCCGGGAACAGATACGCAGTATTTT,CASGPPGTDTQYF
15,NA,TRBJ2-7,NA,TRBV28,TGTGCCAGCTCTCAAGGCGGGCAGAGCTCCTACGAGCAGTACTTC,CASSQGGQSSYEQYF
12,NA,TRBJ1-1,NA,TRBV5-1,TGCGCCAGCCACCGGGAAGGCACTGAAGCTTTCTTT,CASHREGTEAFF
17,TRBD1,TRBJ2-2,NA,TRBV15,TGTGCCACCAGCAGAGACCGGACAGGGATGAACACCGGGGAGCTGTTTTTT,CATSRDRTGMNTGELFF
13,NA,TRBJ2-2,NA,TRBV15,TGTGCCACCAGCTCCGTTAGCACGGGGGAGCTGTTTTTT,CATSSVSTGELFF
11,NA,TRBJ1-3,few,TRBV12-3/TRBV12-4,TGTGCCAGCAGCAATGGAAACACCATATATTTT,CASSNGNTIYF
13,NA,TRBJ1-6,NA,TRBV28,TGTGCCAGCAGTTTAACAGGAACCTCACCCCTCCACTTT,CASSLTGTSPLHF
16,NA,TRBJ1-5,once,TRBV28,TGTGCCAGCCGGAGGCGAGGGCTGATAGGTCATCAGCCCCAGCATTTT,CASRRRGLIGHQPQHF
14,NA,TRBJ1-5,NA,TRBV10-3,TGTGCCATCAGCCCTGCCCAGAGCGACCAGCCCCAGCATTTT,CAISPAQSDQPQHF
15,NA,TRBJ1-2,NA,TRBV27,TGTGCCAGCAGTCTCGCCTGGACGGGAAACTATGGCTACACCTTC,CASSLAWTGNYGYTF
16,TRBD2,TRBJ2-5,NA,TRBV5-4,TGTGCCAGCAGCTCGCTCCTAGCGGGAGGGGGAGAGACCCAGTACTTC,CASSSLLAGGGETQYF
11,NA,TRBJ2-7,NA,TRBV11-2,TGTGCCAGCAGCTCTCCCCGCGAGCAGTACTTC,CASSSPREQYF
16,TRBD1,TRBJ2-5,NA,TRBV18,TGTGCCAGCTCACTTTCGTACGGTACAGGGGGAGAGACCCAGTACTTC,CASSLSYGTGGETQYF
14,NA,TRBJ1-1,NA,TRBV11-2,TGTGCCAGCAGCTTACGACAGGTCAATTGGGAAGCTTTCTTT,CASSLRQVNWEAFF
13,NA,TRBJ1-2,once,TRBV28,TGTGCCAGCAGCGACAGGAGGAATTATGGCTACACCTTC,CASSDRRNYGYTF
14,NA,TRBJ1-1,NA,TRBV7-3,TGTGCCAGCAGCCCGAGGGGGGGGAACACTGAAGCTTTCTTT,CASSPRGGNTEAFF
16,TRBD2,TRBJ2-3,NA,TRBV7-2,TGTGCCAGCAGCCCCGTGGGGGGAGTGCGGGGGGATACGCAGTATTTT,CASSPVGGVRGDTQYF
13,NA,TRBJ1-5,few,TRBV7-8,TGTGCCAGCAGCCCTAAAGGCAATCAGCCCCAGCATTTT,CASSPKGNQPQHF
15,TRBD1,TRBJ1-1,NA,TRBV5-1,TGCGCCAGCAGCTCGAACAGGGGACCTAACACTGAAGCTTTCTTT,CASSSNRGPNTEAFF
13,TRBD1,TRBJ2-1,NA,TRBV9,TGTGCCAGCAGAACCACAGGGGCTAATGAGCAGTTCTTC,CASRTTGANEQFF
17,TRBD1,TRBJ1-3,NA,TRBV19,TGTGCCAGTAGTATGGGGAAGGACAGGGTGAGAGGAAACACCATATATTTT,CASSMGKDRVRGNTIYF
13,NA,TRBJ1-4,NA,TRBV28,TGTGCCAGCAGTTTAAGAGTATATGAAAAACTGTTTTTT,CASSLRVYEKLFF
15,TRBD2,TRBJ2-5,NA,TRBV7-6,TGTGCCAGCAGCTCCGGGACTAGCGGGACAGAGACCCAGTACTTC,CASSSGTSGTETQYF
19,NA,TRBJ2-3,NA,TRBV28,TGTGCCAGCAGTTTTGGGGACTTCTTCACTCGAAGAGACACAGATACGCAGTATTTT,CASSFGDFFTRRDTDTQYF
13,NA,TRBJ1-1,NA,TRBV7-8,TGTGCCAGCATCAATCCCGAGGCCACTGAAGCTTTCTTT,CASINPEATEAFF
13,NA,TRBJ2-5,NA,TRBV5-1,TGCGCCAGCAGCTTGGTAGTCCAAGAGACCCAGTACTTC,CASSLVVQETQYF
15,NA,TRBJ2-5,NA,TRBV14,TGTGCCAGCAGCCAAGGGGGGAGGCTCCAAGAGACCCAGTACTTC,CASSQGGRLQETQYF
15,NA,TRBJ2-3,NA,TRBV27,TGTGCCAGCAGTTTCGGGTCTTTGGGCACAGATACGCAGTATTTT,CASSFGSLGTDTQYF
15,TRBD2,TRBJ2-2,NA,TRBV18,TGTGCCAGCTCACCAGGCGGGAGTAACACCGGGGAGCTGTTTTTT,CASSPGGSNTGELFF
14,NA,TRBJ2-2,NA,TRBV28,TGTGCCAGCAGTTTAATGATTCAGACCGGGGAGCTGTTTTTT,CASSLMIQTGELFF
17,TRBD1,TRBJ2-2,once,TRBV11-2,TGTGCCAGCAGCTTTAATGCAGGGACAGGGTTCCCCGGGGAGCTGTTTTTT,CASSFNAGTGFPGELFF
13,NA,TRBJ1-1,NA,TRBV5-1,TGCGCCAGCAGCTTGGGAGGGGGCACTGAAGCTTTCTTT,CASSLGGGTEAFF
13,NA,TRBJ2-7,NA,TRBV2,TGTGCCAGCACCCTCCAGGGGGGCTACGAGCAGTACTTC,CASTLQGGYEQYF
14,TRBD1,TRBJ1-5,NA,TRBV28,TGTGCCAGCACCCAGGACAGGGCGGATCAGCCCCAGCATTTT,CASTQDRADQPQHF
15,TRBD2,TRBJ2-3,NA,TRBV14,TGTGCCAGCAGCCAGACGGGAGGTGGGGCAGATACGCAGTATTTT,CASSQTGGGADTQYF
15,TRBD2,TRBJ2-5,NA,TRBV3-1/TRBV3-2,TGTGCCAGCAGCCAATACGTACGGGAGGGGAAGACCCAGTACTTC,CASSQYVREGKTQYF
15,NA,TRBJ1-1,NA,TRBV6-5,TGTGCCAGCACCCGCGGCGGGGGGGGTGCCACTGAAGCTTTCTTT,CASTRGGGGATEAFF
15,TRBD2,TRBJ2-7,once,TRBV28,TGTGCCAGCAGTTTGCGGGGGGGCCCCGCCTACGAGCAGTACTTC,CASSLRGGPAYEQYF